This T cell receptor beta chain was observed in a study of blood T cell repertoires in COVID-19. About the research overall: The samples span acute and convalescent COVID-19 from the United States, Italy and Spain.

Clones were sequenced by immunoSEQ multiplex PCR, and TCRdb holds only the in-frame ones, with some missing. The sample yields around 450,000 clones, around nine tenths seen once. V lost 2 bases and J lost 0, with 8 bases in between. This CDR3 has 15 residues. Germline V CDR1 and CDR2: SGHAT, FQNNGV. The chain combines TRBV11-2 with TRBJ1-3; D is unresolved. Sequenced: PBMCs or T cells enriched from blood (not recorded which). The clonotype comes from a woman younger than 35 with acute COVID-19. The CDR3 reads CASSLWGGSGNTIYF. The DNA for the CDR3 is TGTGCCAGCAGCTTATGGGGAGGCTCTGGAAACACCATATATTTT.